The clone carrying this TCR beta chain occurred once. The target antigen is unknown. The second PCR ran about 6 to 12 cycles with a sample-barcoded 5' primer and J-beta primers. A template-switch adaptor containing 12 random nucleotides labeled each cDNA molecule. TCRdb reprocessed the 5' RACE reads via MiXCR and lists one record per CDR3 protein. The sample has nearly 1 million distinct CDR3 sequences, roughly 50% seen once; the top ten hold over 20%. These data belong to a study of blood T cells in healthy people across ages. Findings and limits, study-wide: Unsorted PBMCs prevented conclusive naive versus antigen-experienced comparison. The study found more naive CD4+ cells and higher diversity in long-lived than aged donors.

V shed 5 bases and J shed 4 bases, with 17 bases lying between them. The germline gives CDR1 LNHNV, CDR2 YYDKDF (reference sequence). CDR3 length: 15 amino acids. Extractions gave at least 6 micrograms of total RNA per sample. Sequences were obtained from blood. The rearrangement uses TRBV15 and TRBJ2-5; TRBD1 is a possible D gene (5 bases). The receptor was isolated from a woman in her sixties or seventies in good health. CDR3 nucleotides: TGTGCCACCAGCCGCCGTCTCGGGCAGGGAGAGACCCAGTACTTC. Protein product: CATSRRLGQGETQYF. Variable domain in full (rest from reference TRBV15 and TRBJ2-5): DAMVIQNPRYQVTQFGKPVTLSCSQTLNHNVMYWYQQKSSQAPKLLFHYYDKDFNNEADTPDNFQSRRPNTSFCFLDIRSPGLGDTAMYLCATSRRLGQGETQYFGPGTRLLVL.